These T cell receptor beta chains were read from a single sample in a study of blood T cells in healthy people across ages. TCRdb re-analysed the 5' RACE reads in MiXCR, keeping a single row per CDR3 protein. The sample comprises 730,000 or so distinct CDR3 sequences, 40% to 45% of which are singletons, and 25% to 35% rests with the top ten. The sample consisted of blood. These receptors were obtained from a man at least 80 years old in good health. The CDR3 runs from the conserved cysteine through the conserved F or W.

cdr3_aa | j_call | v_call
CASSLRLAGDEQFF | TRBJ2-1 | TRBV7-2
CSVEVQTYGYTF | TRBJ1-2 | TRBV29-1
CASSDSRATEAFF | TRBJ1-1 | TRBV6-2/TRBV6-3
CASSQRAGAPDTQYF | TRBJ2-3 | TRBV3-1
CASRQDRGDEKLFF | TRBJ1-4 | TRBV5-4
CASSLQGQGVSNEQFF | TRBJ2-1 | TRBV7-2
CAISVGQGDETQYF | TRBJ2-5 | TRBV10-3
CASSLWEAQPQHF | TRBJ1-5 | TRBV7-2
CASSRAGSYEQYF | TRBJ2-7 | TRBV6-2/TRBV6-3
CASSLPPGPPTTELFF | TRBJ2-2 | TRBV12-3/TRBV12-4
CASSFSDQVRGHSYNEQYF | TRBJ2-5 | TRBV27
CASSSGGQKSYGYTF | TRBJ1-2 | TRBV11-2
CASSLGTSGGPTDTQYF | TRBJ2-3 | TRBV5-1
CSATKTGVVSYEQYF | TRBJ2-7 | TRBV20-1
CASSAVGGGVQYF | TRBJ2-4 | TRBV6-1
CASSLGTSGGADTQYF | TRBJ2-3 | TRBV5-4
CASSGLAGGGELFF | TRBJ2-2 | TRBV6-1
CASSQDRGRSNEQYF | TRBJ2-7 | TRBV14
CASSSRVSSGGYQETQYF | TRBJ2-5 | TRBV11-2
CSARDRQDIGNEQYF | TRBJ2-7 | TRBV20-1
CSVSGLSNQPQHF | TRBJ1-5 | TRBV20-1
CASSLLTGDPYEQYF | TRBJ2-7 | TRBV7-9
CASSVGAGIDEQYF | TRBJ2-7 | TRBV9